This TCR beta chain was recovered during a study of blood T cell repertoires in COVID-19. Study summary: Acute and convalescent COVID-19 samples came from the United States, Italy and Spain.

Per germline, CDR1 SGHNT and CDR2 YYREEE (reference sequence). The J segment lost 4 bases and the V segment lost 2 bases, leaving 4 bases of the junction unmatched. This CDR3 is built from 16 residues. Libraries were prepared by immunoSEQ multiplex PCR; TCRdb keeps only in-frame clonotypes and omits some of them. The sample carries about 140,000 clones, 81% recorded once. The chain recombines TRBV5-4 with TRBJ2-7; 15 bases match TRBD2. Sequenced material: peripheral blood. The sequence came from a human donor in a cohort sampled during active COVID-19. This chain's CDR3 is CASSFGLAGGPYEQYF. The DNA of the CDR3 is TGTGCCAGCAGCTTTGGACTAGCGGGAGGGCCTTACGAGCAGTACTTC.